The 5 T cell receptor beta chains below were found in one sample sequenced in a study of blood T cell repertoires in COVID-19. The assay was immunoSEQ multiplex PCR, and TCRdb's table has in-frame clones only and misses some. The table has under 140,000 clones, approximately 68% seen once. The sample was peripheral blood. These receptors all come from a woman aged 55-69 years with acute or convalescent COVID-19.

The rearrangement joins TRBV11-1 to TRBJ1-1; 9 positions agree with TRBD1. Unmatched junction bases numbered 2, after V lost 3 bases and J lost 9 bases. Germline loops: CDR1 SGHAT, CDR2 FQDESV (reference sequence). CDR3 size: 12 residues. As DNA, the CDR3 is TGTGCCAGCAGCTTGGGGACAGGGCAAGCTTTCTTT. Translated, it gives CASSLGTGQAFF. Together with reference TRBV11-1 and TRBJ1-1, the CDR3 gives the full variable domain: EAEVAQSPRYKITEKSQAVAFWCDPISGHATLYWYRQILGQGPELLVQFQDESVVDDSQLPKDRFSAERLKGVDSTLKIQPAELGDSAMYLCASSLGTGQAFFGQGTRLTVV.

The chain recombines TRBV30 with TRBJ2-7, with TRBD1 matching over 11 bases. Germline V gene sequence: CDR1 GTSNPN, CDR2 SVGIG (reference sequence). V gave up 3 bases and J gave up 7 bases; unmatched junction bases: 17. This CDR3 comprises 17 residues. The CDR3 DNA follows: TGTGCCTGGAGCCGAACCGGAGGCGGACAGGGGGCGGGTGAGCAGTACTTC. This sequence encodes CAWSRTGGGQGAGEQYF.

This sequence joins TRBV25-1 and TRBJ2-7, with a tentative D call TRBD2 (5 bases). CDR1 and CDR2 (germline): MGHDK, SYGVNS. The CDR3 loop spans 15 amino acids. Trimming left V 3 bases short and J 1 base short, with 13 bases between. The CDR3 protein is CASSDPGTVSYEQYF. The CDR3 DNA reads as TGTGCCAGCAGTGACCCGGGAACGGTATCCTACGAGCAGTACTTC.

The chain has TRBV27 and TRBJ1-5; D not certain. Per the germline V gene, CDR1 is MNHEY and CDR2 is SMNVEV (reference sequence). This CDR3 spans 13 amino acids. V was clipped by 6 bases and J by 0 bases, with 6 bases between them. The CDR3 bases are TGTGCCAGCAGCTATGTTAGCAATCAGCCCCAGCATTTT. Translation: CASSYVSNQPQHF.

The chain uses TRBV10-3 and TRBJ1-1; D not resolved. The germline V gene encodes CDR1 ENHRY and CDR2 SYGVKD. Deletions cut 0 bases from V and 0 bases from J, with 8 bases between. The CDR3 length is 15 residues. The CDR3 here is CAISESRLMNTEAFF. CDR3 nucleotide sequence: TGTGCCATCAGTGAGTCGCGGCTCATGAACACTGAAGCTTTCTTT.